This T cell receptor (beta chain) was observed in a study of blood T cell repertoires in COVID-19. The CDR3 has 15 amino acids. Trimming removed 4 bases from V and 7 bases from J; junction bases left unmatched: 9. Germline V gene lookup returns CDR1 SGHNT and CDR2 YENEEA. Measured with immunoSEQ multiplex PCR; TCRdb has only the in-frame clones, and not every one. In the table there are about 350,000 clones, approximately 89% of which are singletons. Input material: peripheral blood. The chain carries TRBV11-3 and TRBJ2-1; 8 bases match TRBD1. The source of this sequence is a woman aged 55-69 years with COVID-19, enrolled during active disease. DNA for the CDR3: TGTGCCAGCAGCTCAACCGGGACAGGTTTAAATGAGCAGTTCTTC. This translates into CASSSTGTGLNEQFF.